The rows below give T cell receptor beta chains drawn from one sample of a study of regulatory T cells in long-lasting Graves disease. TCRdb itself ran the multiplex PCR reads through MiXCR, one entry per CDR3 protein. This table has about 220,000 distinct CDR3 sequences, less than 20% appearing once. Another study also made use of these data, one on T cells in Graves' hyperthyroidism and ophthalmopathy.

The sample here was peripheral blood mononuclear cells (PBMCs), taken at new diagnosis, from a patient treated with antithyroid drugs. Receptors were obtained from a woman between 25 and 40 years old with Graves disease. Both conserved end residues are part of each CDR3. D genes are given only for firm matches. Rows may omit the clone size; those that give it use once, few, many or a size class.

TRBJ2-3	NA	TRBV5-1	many	TGCGCCAGCAGCTCTATACTAGGAGATACGCAGTATTTT	CASSSILGDTQYF
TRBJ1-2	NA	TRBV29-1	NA	TGCAGCGTTCAAGGTACAGACTATGGCTACACCTTC	CSVQGTDYGYTF
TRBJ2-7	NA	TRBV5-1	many	TGCGCCAGCAGGGACGCGGCTAGCCTTTCGTACGAGCAGTACTTC	CASRDAASLSYEQYF
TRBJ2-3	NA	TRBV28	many	TGTGCCAGCAAAAGGGCGCGACGCAACCCGTTGGATACGCAGTATTTT	CASKRARRNPLDTQYF
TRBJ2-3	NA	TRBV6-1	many	TGTGCCAGCGGGAGCGTTATCCCAGATACGCAGTATTTT	CASGSVIPDTQYF
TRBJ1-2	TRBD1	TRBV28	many	TGTGCCAGCAGAACAGGGGGGTTAAATGCTGGCTACACCTTC	CASRTGGLNAGYTF
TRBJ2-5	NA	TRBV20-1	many	TGCAGTGCTAGAGCGGCGGCAGGGAGGGAGACCCAGTACTTC	CSARAAAGRETQYF
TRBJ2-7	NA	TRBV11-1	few	TGTGCCAGCAGCTTTGGGGACACCTACGAGCAGTACTTC	CASSFGDTYEQYF
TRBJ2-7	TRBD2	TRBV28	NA	TGTGCCAGCAGTCCTAGACTAGCTTACGAGCAGTACTTC	CASSPRLAYEQYF
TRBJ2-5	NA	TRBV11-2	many	TGTGCCAGCAGCCCTTTGTGGGGCAGGTCATCTCAAGAGACCCAGTACTTC	CASSPLWGRSSQETQYF